The 20 T cell receptor beta chains listed next were all sequenced from one sample in a study of chemoradiotherapy in HPV16-positive cancers. The method was immunoSEQ multiplex PCR; TCRdb's version includes in-frame clones alone and lacks a portion of them. The table records 5,500 to 8,000 clones, roughly 73% of them present only once. This sample was gathered from a patient who underwent chemoradiotherapy. These TCRs come from a human donor with HPV-associated anogenital cancer.

The chain carries TRBV19 and TRBJ1-1; no reliable D call. The V gene lost 1 base and the J gene lost 0 bases, with 3 bases spanning the gap. The CDR3 is made up of 13 amino acids. Germline CDR1 and CDR2: LNHDA and SQIVND (reference sequence). The CDR3 DNA follows: TGTGCCAGTAGTATAGTCCTGAACACTGAAGCTTTCTTT. Its translation is CASSIVLNTEAFF. The whole variable domain, remainder taken from reference TRBV19 and TRBJ1-1, is DGGITQSPKYLFRKEGQNVTLSCEQNLNHDAMYWYRQDPGQGLRLIYYSQIVNDFQKGDIAEGYSVSREKKESFPLTVTSAQKNPTAFYLCASSIVLNTEAFFGQGTRLTVV.

The V gene is TRBV7-8, the J gene TRBJ1-2, with 8 bases that match TRBD1. Per the germline V gene, CDR1 is SGHVS and CDR2 is FQNEAQ. This CDR3 is 16 amino acids long. V was pared by 1 base and J by 0 bases, with 4 bases of the junction left unmatched. For the CDR3, the DNA is TGTGCCAGCAGCTTAGGCAGGGGGCAAGCTAACTATGGCTACACCTTC. Its protein is CASSLGRGQANYGYTF.

The rearrangement joins TRBV27 to TRBJ1-2; a weak D match, TRBD1 (6 bases). Trimming left V 6 bases short and J 3 bases short, with 17 bases between. The CDR3 loop spans 15 amino acids. Per the germline V gene, CDR1 is MNHEY and CDR2 is SMNVEV (reference sequence). The CDR3 loop is CASRKSLTGYYGYTF. CDR3 nucleotides: TGTGCCAGCAGAAAAAGCCTGACAGGTTACTATGGCTACACCTTC.

The chain recombines TRBV19 with TRBJ2-2, with a possible D match to TRBD1 (6 bases). Germline loops: CDR1 LNHDA, CDR2 SQIVND (reference sequence). V gave up 7 bases and J gave up 1 base, with 19 bases separating them. This CDR3 is built from 17 residues. This CDR3 reads CASTPGRQGKNTGELFF. The CDR3 nucleotides read TGTGCCAGTACCCCGGGGCGTCAGGGGAAGAACACCGGGGAGCTGTTTTTT.

This clone is a singleton in its sample. This chain links TRBV27 with TRBJ2-5; D tentatively fits TRBD1 or TRBD2 (5 bases each). This CDR3 is 14 amino acids long. In germline, CDR1 is MNHEY, CDR2 SMNVEV (reference sequence). V lost 5 bases, J lost 1 base, and 11 bases lay in between. CDR3 DNA: TGTGCCAGCAGTCCCCCGGGGCTCCAAGAGACCCAGTACTTC. Encoded protein: CASSPPGLQETQYF.

This clone appeared once. The rearrangement links TRBV5-1 to TRBJ1-4, with 8 bases matching TRBD1. Germline V lookup: CDR1 SGHRS, CDR2 YFSETQ. Trimming at V came to 4 bases and at J to 4 bases, leaving 3 bases not matched to a gene. The CDR3 contains 14 residues. The CDR3, as DNA: TGCGCCAGCAGCCAACAGGGGGGTAATGAAAAACTGTTTTTT. It yields the protein CASSQQGGNEKLFF.

The gene calls are TRBV10-3 and TRBJ2-2; tentative D call: TRBD1 (6 bases). The germline V gene encodes CDR1 ENHRY and CDR2 SYGVKD. The CDR3 covers 15 residues. Trimming cost V 2 bases and J 6 bases, with 13 bases left between them. The CDR3 DNA follows: TGTGCCATCAGTGAGACGAACAGGGATCCCGGGGAGCTGTTTTTT. This encodes CAISETNRDPGELFF.

In its sample, this clone was seen once. V gene TRBV5-1 combines with J gene TRBJ1-5; 8 bases match TRBD1. CDR3 length: 15 amino acids. CDR1 and CDR2 (germline): SGHRS, YFSETQ. V shed 0 bases, J shed 6 bases, and the junction held 5 bases outside the gene matches. This CDR3 is CASSLAGGTAQPQHF. DNA of the CDR3: TGCGCCAGCAGCTTGGCAGGGGGCACTGCTCAGCCCCAGCATTTT.

This clone was seen a single time. Other DNA sequences of this sample code for an identical CDR3. This sequence joins TRBV2 and TRBJ2-5; 11 nucleotides line up with TRBD2. Germline CDR1 and CDR2: SNHLY and FYNNEI. J was trimmed by 5 bases and V by 6 bases; bases with no gene match: 11. The CDR3 length is 16 residues. CDR3 in DNA: TGTGCCAGCAGGGGGGTAGCGGGGGGGGTTGGGGAGACCCAGTACTTC. Translation: CASRGVAGGVGETQYF.

The rearrangement uses TRBV5-5 and TRBJ1-1, with TRBD1 identical over 11 bases. Germline values: CDR1 SGHKS, CDR2 YYEKEE (reference sequence). V lost 3 bases and J lost 4; bases outside the gene matches: 11. The CDR3 extends over 17 amino acids. The CDR3: CASSSTGTGGAVTEAFF. CDR3 DNA: TGTGCCAGCAGCTCAACCGGGACAGGGGGAGCGGTCACTGAAGCTTTCTTT. The full variable domain, rest sourced from reference TRBV5-5 and TRBJ1-1, is DAGVTQSPTHLIKTRGQQVTLRCSPISGHKSVSWYQQVLGQGPQFIFQYYEKEERGRGNFPDRFSARQFPNYSSELNVNALLLGDSALYLCASSSTGTGGAVTEAFFGQGTRLTVV.

In DNA form, the CDR3 reads TGTGCCAGCAGTTACTCAGGGGGCGGAGGAAACACCATATATTTT. It encodes CASSYSGGGGNTIYF. The chain links TRBV6-5 to TRBJ1-3, with 7 positions matching TRBD1. CDR3 length: 15 amino acids. The germline CDR1 and CDR2 sequences are MNHEY and SVGAGI. V was pared by 0 bases and J by 4 bases, with 3 bases of the junction left unmatched.

This chain uses TRBV7-3 with TRBJ1-6, with D perhaps matching TRBD1 (5 bases). This CDR3 has 13 residues. The V end was cut by 2 bases, the J end by 14 bases, with 13 bases between. Germline V gene data show CDR1 as SGHTA and CDR2 as FQGTGA. CDR3 protein: CASSLYRGETLHF. The DNA of the CDR3 is TGTGCCAGCAGCTTATATAGAGGGGAAACCCTCCACTTT. Variable domain in full (rest from reference TRBV7-3 and TRBJ1-6): GAGVSQTPSNKVTEKGKYVELRCDPISGHTALYWYRQSLGQGPEFLIYFQGTGAADDSGLPNDRFFAVRPEGSVSTLKIQRTERGDSAVYLCASSLYRGETLHFGNGTRLTVT.

The genes are TRBV9 and TRBJ1-4, with D possibly TRBD1 on 5 matching bases. The germline V gene encodes CDR1 SGDLS and CDR2 YYNGEE. CDR3 size: 17 residues. Trimming cost V 4 bases and J 2 bases, with 18 bases left between them. The DNA for the CDR3 is TGTGCCAGCAGCTCATGGGGGACGAGGACGACTAATGAAAAACTGTTTTTT. It codes for CASSSWGTRTTNEKLFF.

This chain connects TRBV19 to TRBJ1-1; a possible D gene is TRBD1 (5 bases). CDR3 length: 12 residues. Per the germline V gene, CDR1 is LNHDA and CDR2 is SQIVND (reference sequence). V was pared by 3 bases and J by 4 bases, with 6 bases between. The CDR3 DNA follows: TGTGCCAGTAGTATGGGGGGCACTGAAGCTTTCTTT. Amino acid sequence: CASSMGGTEAFF. Drawing the rest from reference TRBV19 and TRBJ1-1, the complete variable domain is DGGITQSPKYLFRKEGQNVTLSCEQNLNHDAMYWYRQDPGQGLRLIYYSQIVNDFQKGDIAEGYSVSREKKESFPLTVTSAQKNPTAFYLCASSMGGTEAFFGQGTRLTVV.

The chain is built from TRBV27 and TRBJ1-2; tentatively, D is TRBD1 (6 bases). The V gene lost 8 bases and the J gene lost 2 bases, with 18 bases spanning the gap. Germline V gene lookup returns CDR1 MNHEY and CDR2 SMNVEV (reference sequence). The CDR3 has 15 amino acids. In DNA form, the CDR3 reads TGTGCCAGCGCCCCCCGGGCGGGGGGCAACTATGGCTACACCTTC. Its translation: CASAPRAGGNYGYTF.

The CDR3 loop is CASSSGETANEKLFF. For the CDR3, the DNA is TGTGCCAGCAGTTCTGGGGAGACGGCTAATGAAAAACTGTTTTTT. This chain connects TRBV27 to TRBJ1-4, with D hard to call. Trimming left V 4 bases short and J 3 bases short, with 12 bases between. The germline V gene encodes CDR1 MNHEY and CDR2 SMNVEV (reference sequence). The length of the CDR3 is 15 residues.

This clone was counted only a few times. This chain uses TRBV2 with TRBJ1-5, with TRBD1 as a possible D gene (5 bases). Germline values: CDR1 SNHLY, CDR2 FYNNEI. The CDR3 loop spans 14 amino acids. V was cut by 6 bases and J by 0 bases, with 9 bases left in between. The CDR3 nucleotides are TGTGCCAGCAGGTCAGGGTATAGCAATCAGCCCCAGCATTTT. Translated, it gives CASRSGYSNQPQHF.

The genes are TRBV27 and TRBJ2-5; D remains ambiguous. V dropped 5 bases and J dropped 2 bases, with 15 bases sitting between them. CDR1 MNHEY and CDR2 SMNVEV come from the germline V gene (reference sequence). The CDR3 extends over 15 amino acids. The CDR3: CASSPGWVGQETQYF. The CDR3 DNA sequence: TGTGCCAGCAGTCCCGGCTGGGTGGGACAAGAGACCCAGTACTTC.

The rearrangement uses TRBV15 and TRBJ2-7; unclear D gene. Trimming took 1 base from V and 3 from J, leaving 16 bases between them. The CDR3 runs to 16 residues. Germline CDR1 reads LNHNV; CDR2 reads YYDKDF (reference sequence). The CDR3 loop is CATSRGPVSPDYEQYF. CDR3 nucleotides: TGTGCCACCAGCAGAGGCCCCGTCAGCCCAGACTACGAGCAGTACTTC.

The CDR3 spells CASSLRETGELFF. In DNA, the CDR3 is TGTGCCAGCAGCTTGAGGGAAACTGGGGAGCTGTTTTTT. This chain links TRBV5-5 with TRBJ2-2; the D is unclear. Germline CDR1 is SGHKS and CDR2 is YYEKEE (reference sequence). The length of the CDR3 is 13 residues. The ends were cut back, 1 base at V and 8 bases at J, with 9 bases in the middle.